This is a list of T cell receptor beta chains from one sample in a study of OX40 agonist ivuxolimab in advanced cancers. Libraries were prepared by immunoSEQ multiplex PCR; TCRdb keeps only in-frame clonotypes and omits some of them. The sample includes about 46,000 clones, roughly nine tenths of them seen just once. The source was CD4+ or CD8+ T cells sorted from blood, collected in a trial of the OX40 agonist ivuxolimab. These receptors originate from an adult with an advanced solid tumor such as melanoma, head and neck, liver or kidney cancer. CDR3s leave out the opening cysteine and the closing phenylalanine or tryptophan.

TRBJ1-5 TRBV11-3 ASSFFDRNFDQPQH
TRBJ1-2 TRBV18 ASSGAESYGYT
TRBJ1-1 TRBV27 ASRTTGPEAF
TRBJ1-4 TRBV5-4 ASSLGDRPGM
TRBJ2-1 TRBV13 ASSSSSGGDNEQF
TRBJ1-1 TRBV28 ASLPPLNTEAF
TRBJ2-1 TRBV7-2 ASSSNYNEQF
TRBJ2-1 TRBV19 ASRRDRGGNEQF
TRBJ2-1 TRBV28 ASSFRLEFYNEQF
TRBJ2-7 TRBV7-8 ASSLAAGLGAYEQY
TRBJ2-7 TRBV27 ASSSGATYEQY
TRBJ1-4 TRBV5-4 ASSRQGAEGEKLF
TRBJ2-1 TRBV4-2 ASSQESRNEQF